Below are 9 T cell receptor beta chains sequenced from a single sample in a study of T-cell memory formation after mild COVID-19. MiXCR was run by TCRdb on the 5' RACE reads, yielding one entry per CDR3 protein. The sample yields 120,000 to 150,000 distinct CDR3 sequences, 15% to 20% seen once. Sample: PBMCs or a T cell subset sorted from them (not recorded which). Source of these receptors: an adult woman who had mild COVID-19 (a few samples of this study predate the infection). Cell type and time point are not known.

J is TRBJ2-7 and V is TRBV19, with 9 bases that match TRBD2. The germline V gene encodes CDR1 LNHDA and CDR2 SQIVND (reference sequence). J was trimmed by 2 bases and V by 1 base; bases with no gene match: 6. This CDR3 is 16 amino acids long. CDR3 nucleotide sequence: TGTGCCAGTAGTATAGGTAGCGGGAGTCCCCCCTACGAGCAGTACTTC. Its translation is CASSIGSGSPPYEQYF.

This clonotype turned up a few times. This sequence joins TRBV9 and TRBJ2-3; 8 bases fit TRBD2. The CDR3 is 16 amino acids. J gave up 3 bases and V 3 bases, and 9 bases lay outside the gene matches. Germline V gives CDR1 SGDLS, CDR2 YYNGEE. CDR3 protein: CASSARRSGSTDTQYF. The CDR3 nucleotides are TGTGCCAGCAGCGCCCGAAGGAGCGGGAGTACAGATACGCAGTATTTT.

This chain connects TRBV20-1 to TRBJ2-7; 7 bases fit TRBD1. Germline V CDR1 and CDR2: DFQATT, SNEGSKA (reference sequence). The V segment lost 0 bases and the J segment 0 bases; nucleotides outside the gene matches: 5. CDR3 length: 15 residues. This CDR3 reads CSARDWGQTSYEQYF. The CDR3 DNA is TGCAGTGCTAGAGATTGGGGACAGACCTCCTACGAGCAGTACTTC.

This clonotype was counted once. This sequence joins TRBV12-5 and TRBJ2-7; 7 nucleotides line up with TRBD2. The junction had 4 bases not matched to a gene; V was cut back by 5 bases and J by 0 bases. Germline lookup yields CDR1 LGHNT and CDR2 FRNRAP. The CDR3 contains 14 residues. The CDR3 bases are TGTGCTAGTGGTCGCGGGGGAAGCTCCTACGAGCAGTACTTC. Its translation is CASGRGGSSYEQYF.

CDR3 protein: CSARSAQYNQPQHF. CDR3 nucleotides: TGCAGTGCTAGAAGCGCACAGTACAATCAGCCCCAGCATTTT. The genes are TRBV20-1 and TRBJ1-5, with D uncertain. Trimming took 2 bases from V and 3 from J, leaving 11 bases between them. This CDR3 has 14 amino acids. Germline loops: CDR1 DFQATT, CDR2 SNEGSKA (reference sequence).

This clonotype was seen only a few times. The V gene is TRBV18, the J gene TRBJ2-7; D is possibly TRBD1 (5 bases). Germline CDR1 is KGHSH and CDR2 is LQKENI. The CDR3 covers 13 residues. V was clipped by 4 bases and J by 4 bases, with 11 bases between them. The CDR3 here is CASSLVGEYEQYF. The CDR3 bases are TGTGCCAGCTCACTAGTAGGGGAATACGAGCAGTACTTC.

The chain employs TRBV6-5 and TRBJ2-7; TRBD1 might be the D (5 bases). Germline V gene sequence: CDR1 MNHEY, CDR2 SVGAGI. V shed 5 bases and J shed 3 bases, with 11 bases lying between them. There are 13 residues in the CDR3. The chain's CDR3 is CASSPRVLYEQYF. CDR3 nucleotides: TGTGCCAGCAGTCCCAGGGTCCTCTACGAGCAGTACTTC.

This clonotype was recorded a few times. The chain links TRBV7-2 to TRBJ2-1, with D hard to call. Trimming cost V 1 base and J 4 bases, with 8 bases left between them. Germline V lookup: CDR1 SGHTA, CDR2 FQGNSA. The length of the CDR3 is 14 residues. CDR3 amino acids: CASSLESVYNEQFF. The CDR3 bases are TGTGCCAGCAGCTTAGAGTCAGTTTACAATGAGCAGTTCTTC.

This clonotype was counted only a few times. The chain is built from TRBV6-5 and TRBJ1-1; TRBD1 might be the D (5 bases). Germline CDR1 reads MNHEY; CDR2 reads SVGAGI. This CDR3 spans 13 amino acids. The ends were cut back, 1 base at V and 3 bases at J, with 6 bases in the middle. The CDR3 DNA sequence: TGTGCCAGCAGTTACTTGGGGGACACTGAAGCTTTCTTT. This translates into CASSYLGDTEAFF.